The 29 T cell receptor beta chains presented below share a single source sample, sequenced in a study of blood T cells in healthy people across ages. A J-beta primer mix and a sample-barcoded 5' primer were used in a second PCR of roughly 6 to 12 cycles. TCRdb passed the 5' RACE reads through MiXCR, listing each CDR3 protein once. The sample consists of fewer than 800,000 distinct CDR3 sequences, around 25% of them appearing once. This sample also appeared in a second study, on T cells of mothers and their children.

The specimen sequenced was blood. All receptors derive from a boy younger than 18 in good health.

The J gene is TRBJ2-5, the V gene TRBV28; D is unresolved. The V gene's germline CDR1 is MDHEN and CDR2 SYDVKM. The CDR3 totals 18 residues. V lost 4 bases to trimming and J lost 3 bases, with 24 bases between them. CDR3 residues: CASSSHRQRAIAEETQYF. The CDR3 coding sequence is TGTGCCAGCAGTTCCCACCGACAAAGGGCTATTGCTGAAGAGACCCAGTACTTC.

CDR3 protein: CASSLEAQGDQPQHF. Written as DNA, the CDR3 is TGTGCCAGCAGCCTAGAGGCCCAGGGGGATCAGCCCCAGCATTTT. The chain links TRBV7-9 to TRBJ1-5; 7 bases align to TRBD1. Per the germline V gene, CDR1 is SEHNR and CDR2 is FQNEAQ (reference sequence). The CDR3 consists of 15 residues. V was clipped by 5 bases and J by 5 bases; unmatched bases: 9.

Only a few counts were recorded for this clonotype. The rearrangement uses TRBV29-1 and TRBJ1-5, with a tentative D call TRBD1 (6 bases). Per germline, CDR1 SQVTM and CDR2 ANQGSEA. The CDR3 loop spans 13 amino acids. The germline V and J ends were trimmed by 7 bases and 7 bases, with 17 bases remaining between them. The CDR3 DNA sequence: TGCAGCGCCGCACAGGGAAATTGGCAGCCCCAGCATTTT. Amino acid sequence: CSAAQGNWQPQHF.

This chain links TRBV29-1 with TRBJ1-2; maybe TRBD1 (5 bases). V was shortened by 7 bases and J by 6 bases, with 21 bases between the two germline ends. Germline V gene lookup returns CDR1 SQVTM and CDR2 ANQGSEA. The CDR3 covers 14 residues. CDR3 sequence (DNA): TGCAGCGGGAGTTTCCTACAGGATTTCAATGGCTACACCTTC. Translated: CSGSFLQDFNGYTF.

This clonotype was counted only a few times. The chain combines TRBV9 with TRBJ2-1; 10 bases fit TRBD2. Per the germline V gene, CDR1 is SGDLS and CDR2 is YYNGEE. The CDR3 extends over 19 amino acids. Trimming cost V 3 bases and J 4 bases; bases outside gene matches: 16. CDR3 in DNA: TGTGCCAGCAGCGACCCCGATAAGCGGGAGGGCACTCTTTACAATGAGCAGTTCTTC. Protein product: CASSDPDKREGTLYNEQFF.

Points on this clonotype: One junction end disagrees with the germline gene, perhaps due to a read error. This rearrangement joins TRBV4-2 to TRBJ1-2; no clear D. The CDR3 covers 15 residues. In germline, CDR1 is LGHNA, CDR2 YNFKEQ. CDR3 DNA sequence: TGTGCCGGCAGCCAAGAAAAGGGCACCTACTATGGCTACACCTTC. Its translation: CAGSQEKGTYYGYTF.

This clonotype has just a few counts. This chain joins TRBV10-2 and TRBJ2-5; 7 bases fit TRBD1. The V segment lost 11 bases and the J segment 4 bases; nucleotides outside the gene matches: 10. CDR3 length equals 13 residues. Germline V gene data show CDR1 as WSHSY and CDR2 as SAAADI. CDR3 sequence reads: CAVHPAGGETQYF. The DNA of the CDR3 is TGCGCCGTCCACCCCGCAGGGGGAGAGACCCAGTACTTC.

This clonotype was counted between two and nine times. The V and J genes are TRBV7-9 and TRBJ2-5; 11 bases are shared with TRBD2. The germline V gene encodes CDR1 SEHNR and CDR2 FQNEAQ (reference sequence). The J segment lost 9 bases and the V segment lost 7 bases, leaving 4 bases of the junction unmatched. CDR3 length: 12 residues. This CDR3 reads CASTTSGAAQYF. The CDR3 nucleotides are TGTGCCAGCACGACTAGCGGGGCAGCCCAGTACTTC.

Ten or more counts support this clonotype. The CDR3 coding sequence is TGTGCCAGCGGCACCTACGAGCAGTACTTC. Protein: CASGTYEQYF. The chain joins TRBV12-3 or TRBV12-4 to TRBJ2-7; D not certain. The CDR3 loop spans 10 amino acids. V was clipped by 8 bases and J by 2 bases, with 4 bases between them.

V is TRBV29-1 and J is TRBJ2-3; D is tentatively TRBD1 or TRBD2 (5 bases each). V was clipped by 6 bases and J by 2 bases, with 12 bases between them. Looked up from germline, CDR1 is SQVTM and CDR2 is ANQGSEA. This CDR3 region has 13 residues. The CDR3 reads CSVLGANTDTQYF. CDR3 coding DNA: TGCAGCGTCCTCGGGGCTAACACAGATACGCAGTATTTT.

V is TRBV3-1 and J is TRBJ2-3; D is unclear. CDR1 is LGHDT and CDR2 is YNNKEL in the germline V gene (reference sequence). This CDR3 has 14 amino acids. V dropped 0 bases and J dropped 0 bases, with 4 bases sitting between them. The CDR3 nucleotides read TGTGCCAGCAGCCAAGAGTGGAGCACAGATACGCAGTATTTT. Its translation is CASSQEWSTDTQYF.

This chain joins TRBV20-1 and TRBJ2-5; 8 nucleotides line up with TRBD2. The J call may be mistaken, given a closer DNA end match to TRBJ2-7. The CDR3 has 14 residues. Germline CDR1 and CDR2: DFQATT and SNEGSKA (reference sequence). The CDR3 DNA is TGCAGTGCTAGAGTAGCGGGAATCAGGGGCGAGCAGTACTTC. Translating gives CSARVAGIRGEQYF.

The rearrangement uses TRBV2 and TRBJ1-5; D is uncertain. This CDR3 comprises 15 residues. Germline lookup yields CDR1 SNHLY and CDR2 FYNNEI. V shed 1 base and J shed 1 base, with 8 bases lying between them. DNA for the CDR3: TGTGCCAGCAGTGAAGGACGGATCAGCAATCAGCCCCAGCATTTT. This encodes CASSEGRISNQPQHF.

A note on this clonotype: The junction differs from germline at one of its ends, possibly a read error. J is TRBJ2-3 and V is TRBV7-2; perhaps TRBD2 as D (7 bases). The CDR3 runs 17 residues. CDR1 and CDR2 (germline): SGHTA, FQGNSA. The CDR3: CASSLNPPNGGADTQYF. The CDR3 bases are TGTGCCAGCAGCTTAAACCCCCCTAATGGGGGGGCAGACACGCAGTATTTT. The full variable domain, completed using reference TRBV7-2 and TRBJ2-3, is GAGVSQSPSNKVTEKGKDVELRCDPISGHTALYWYRQSLGQGLEFLIYFQGNSAPDKSGLPSDRFSAERTGGSVSTLTIQRTQQEDSAVYLCASSLNPPNGGADTQYFGPGTRLTVL.

V and J are TRBV7-9 and TRBJ2-5, with D possibly TRBD1 on 5 matching bases. V lost 6 bases to trimming and J lost 4 bases, with 21 bases between them. The CDR3 loop spans 16 amino acids. Germline V lookup: CDR1 SEHNR, CDR2 FQNEAQ (reference sequence). CDR3 region: CASRTMGQSERETQYF. CDR3 nucleotide sequence: TGTGCCAGCAGAACCATGGGGCAGTCCGAACGAGAGACCCAGTACTTC.

The table lists this clonotype with a few counts. This chain joins TRBV15 and TRBJ2-1; no reliable D call. Near its end, the DNA agrees better with TRBJ2-7, so the J call may be wrong. The CDR3 covers 13 residues. The germline V gene has CDR1 LNHNV and CDR2 YYDKDF (reference sequence). The CDR3 DNA reads as TGTGCCACCAGCCTTTACAGAGCCTACGAGCAGTACTTC. Protein product: CATSLYRAYEQYF.

The chain links TRBV5-5 to TRBJ1-1, with TRBD1 as a possible D gene (6 bases). The V gene lost 1 base and the J gene lost 0 bases, with 16 bases spanning the gap. The CDR3 is 17 amino acids. The germline V gene encodes CDR1 SGHKS and CDR2 YYEKEE (reference sequence). The CDR3 nucleotides read TGTGCCAGCAGCTTGCGTTCGACAGGACGCATGAACACTGAAGCTTTCTTT. Its translation: CASSLRSTGRMNTEAFF.

DNA of the CDR3: TGTGCCAGCAGCTTAGCGAGCGAGGAGACCCAGTACTTC. Its translation is CASSLASEETQYF. The V and J genes are TRBV7-2 and TRBJ2-5; D unclear. The CDR3 extends over 13 amino acids. CDR1 and CDR2 (germline): SGHTA, FQGNSA. Trimming cost V 0 bases and J 5 bases, with 7 bases left between them. Combining the CDR3 with reference TRBV7-2 and TRBJ2-5 gives the whole variable domain GAGVSQSPSNKVTEKGKDVELRCDPISGHTALYWYRQSLGQGLEFLIYFQGNSAPDKSGLPSDRFSAERTGGSVSTLTIQRTQQEDSAVYLCASSLASEETQYFGPGTRLLVL.

The chain couples TRBV15 to TRBJ1-2; tentative D call: TRBD1 (6 bases). V was shortened by 5 bases and J by 7 bases, with 17 bases between the two germline ends. The CDR3 runs 14 residues. Germline CDR1 is LNHNV and CDR2 is YYDKDF (reference sequence). This CDR3 reads CATSPGAARGGYTF. The CDR3 coding sequence is TGTGCCACCAGCCCAGGGGCAGCACGAGGTGGCTACACCTTC.

This clonotype was observed a handful of times. V usage is TRBV13 and J usage is TRBJ2-5, with a weak D call TRBD2 (5 bases). Per germline, CDR1 PRHDT and CDR2 FYEKMQ (reference sequence). Trimming removed 5 bases from V and 4 bases from J, with 17 bases in between. This CDR3 has 15 amino acids. Written as DNA, the CDR3 is TGTGCCAGCAGCCCTCCTGGAGGCCGGAGAGAGACCCAGTACTTC. Its protein is CASSPPGGRRETQYF. Variable domain in full (rest from reference TRBV13 and TRBJ2-5): AAGVIQSPRHLIKEKRETATLKCYPIPRHDTVYWYQQGPGQDPQFLISFYEKMQSDKGSIPDRFSAQQFSDYHSELNMSSLELGDSALYFCASSPPGGRRETQYFGPGTRLLVL.

This clonotype was counted at least ten times. The chain carries TRBV7-9 and TRBJ2-5, with D uncertain. Germline V gene data show CDR1 as SEHNR and CDR2 as FQNEAQ (reference sequence). The V and J ends lost 5 bases and 5 bases respectively, with 18 bases between them. CDR3 length: 15 residues. The CDR3 protein is CASSELDTLLETQYF. The CDR3 DNA reads as TGTGCCAGCAGCGAGTTAGACACGCTCCTCGAGACCCAGTACTTC.

In this sample, this clonotype turned up a few times. In DNA, the CDR3 is TGTGCCAGCTCACCATCAGGGAACGTCGATCAGCCCCAGCATTTT. Translated: CASSPSGNVDQPQHF. The rearrangement links TRBV18 to TRBJ1-5; possible D gene TRBD1, 5 bases. Between the trimmed V and J ends, which lost 2 bases and 5 bases, there was a span of 13 bases. Germline V lookup: CDR1 KGHSH, CDR2 LQKENI. The CDR3 is 15 amino acids.

This clonotype occurred a few times. This chain joins TRBV28 and TRBJ2-3; 12 nucleotides match TRBD2. Trimming at V came to 3 bases and at J to 7 bases, leaving 11 bases not matched to a gene. The length of the CDR3 is 17 residues. Germline V gene data show CDR1 as MDHEN and CDR2 as SYDVKM. CDR3 protein: CASSFSGLAGGRYTQYF. The CDR3 DNA follows: TGTGCCAGCAGTTTCTCGGGGCTAGCGGGAGGGAGGTATACGCAGTATTTT.

This clonotype turned up a few times. This chain uses TRBV20-1 with TRBJ2-5; 10 bases map to TRBD2. With V trimmed by 6 bases and J by 5 bases, 9 bases remained unmatched. The CDR3 loop spans 14 amino acids. Germline V gives CDR1 DFQATT, CDR2 SNEGSKA (reference sequence). The CDR3 coding sequence is TGCAGTGCACAATCCCTAGCGGGAGAGGAGACCCAGTACTTC. The encoded protein is CSAQSLAGEETQYF.

The V and J genes are TRBV12-3 or TRBV12-4 and TRBJ2-5; D not certain. This CDR3 region has 16 residues. V lost 1 base and J lost 3, with 15 bases in between. CDR3 nucleotide sequence: TGTGCCAGCAGTTTAGGCCTAAGGCGGCCCGAAGAGACCCAGTACTTC. Amino acids: CASSLGLRRPEETQYF.

The chain joins TRBV2 to TRBJ2-6; weak D call: TRBD1 (8 bases). The CDR3 loop spans 17 amino acids. The germline V gene has CDR1 SNHLY and CDR2 FYNNEI. V lost 6 bases and J lost 4, with 19 bases in between. DNA of the CDR3: TGTGCCAGCAGCGGGGGGACAGGTCTGTCGGGGGCCAACGTCCTGACTTTC. It translates to CASSGGTGLSGANVLTF.

This clonotype was detected a few times. This sequence joins TRBV28 and TRBJ2-1; weak D call: TRBD1 (6 bases). The CDR3 has 16 amino acids. Germline loops: CDR1 MDHEN, CDR2 SYDVKM. V gave up 4 bases and J gave up 0 bases, with 13 bases separating them. This CDR3 is CASSSPGHSSYNEQFF. For the CDR3, the DNA is TGTGCCAGCAGTTCTCCGGGACATAGCTCCTACAATGAGCAGTTCTTC.

The rearrangement uses TRBV20-1 and TRBJ1-6; 7 nucleotides align to TRBD1. Unmatched junction bases numbered 0, after V lost 0 bases and J lost 4 bases. The CDR3 is made up of 14 amino acids. Germline CDR1 reads DFQATT; CDR2 reads SNEGSKA (reference sequence). The CDR3 nucleotides read TGCAGTGCTAGAGAGACAGGGTATAATTCACCCCTCCACTTT. Translating it yields CSARETGYNSPLHF.

This clonotype was detected only a few times. The chain couples TRBV7-8 to TRBJ2-3; possibly TRBD2 for D (7 bases). The CDR3 contains 15 residues. Trimming pared 1 base from V and 6 bases from J, leaving 14 bases between. Germline CDR1 is SGHVS and CDR2 is FQNEAQ. In DNA, the CDR3 is TGTGCCAGCAGCTTAGAGGGGTGGGGGGGCGATACGCAGTATTTT. Protein sequence: CASSLEGWGGDTQYF.